Each of the 30 T cell receptor beta chains below was sequenced from the same sample in a study of breast tumors, draining lymph nodes, adjacent tissues. Each CDR3 protein is one row after TCRdb ran MiXCR on the multiplex PCR reads. Of more than 50,000 distinct CDR3 sequences listed, roughly 40% were seen once; the top ten hold more than 9%. Sequencing was performed on breast tumor tissue. The origin of the receptors is a female donor with breast cancer. Some clones in this sample may be carry-over from other donors' samples.

With respect to this clonotype: The junction and the germline gene differ at one end; a read error may be behind it. The genes are TRBV15 and TRBJ2-3, with 7 bases fitting TRBD2. Germline loops: CDR1 LNHNV, CDR2 YYDKDF (reference sequence). CDR3 length equals 14 residues. The CDR3 sequence is CATGSGPYRDTQCF. CDR3 in DNA: TGTGCCACCGGTAGCGGGCCCTATCGGGATACGCAGTGTTTT.

This clonotype was found many times. This sequence may be a read error, since a much larger clone differs from it by one base. The missing conserved phenylalanine or tryptophan at the end of this CDR3 makes a read error likely. V is TRBV12-3 or TRBV12-4 and J is TRBJ2-2, with D unclear. This CDR3 region has 13 residues. V dropped 5 bases and J dropped 10 bases, with 14 bases sitting between them. The CDR3 bases are TGTGCCAGCAGTGATTCCGCGGCCGTGGAGCTGTTTTCT. Its protein product is CASSDSAAVELFS.

This clonotype was counted ten times or more. This chain uses TRBV27 with TRBJ1-4, with unresolved D. The germline CDR1 and CDR2 sequences are MNHEY and SMNVEV (reference sequence). The CDR3 has 11 amino acids. Trimming stripped 11 bases from V and 8 bases from J, with 12 bases between. Written as DNA, the CDR3 is TGTGCCGCGAGAGTCAGGGAAAAACTGTTTTTT. The encoded protein is CAARVREKLFF.

In this sample, this clonotype turned up many times. The gene calls are TRBV7-2 and TRBJ1-2, with D possibly matching TRBD1 (5 bases). CDR1 SGHTA and CDR2 FQGNSA come from the germline V gene. CDR3 length: 14 residues. The ends were cut back, 1 base at V and 4 bases at J, with 10 bases in the middle. Written as DNA, the CDR3 is TGTGCCAGCAGCTTAGAGAGGGGAACCTATGGCTACACCTTC. This codes for CASSLERGTYGYTF.

This clonotype was detected ten times or more. The chain is built from TRBV30 and TRBJ2-1; no clear D. V was clipped by 3 bases and J by 8 bases, with 8 bases between them. CDR1 is GTSNPN, CDR2 SVGIG, per germline (reference sequence). CDR3 size: 11 residues. The CDR3 here is CAWSDPDEQFF. The CDR3 DNA is TGTGCCTGGAGCGACCCCGATGAGCAGTTCTTC.

The gene calls are TRBV20-1 and TRBJ1-2; D not resolved. Germline CDR1 DFQATT, CDR2 SNEGSKA (reference sequence). The CDR3 runs 12 residues. The V end was cut by 2 bases, the J end by 2 bases, with 6 bases between. The CDR3 is CSARISNYGYTF. Written as DNA, the CDR3 is TGCAGTGCTAGAATCTCCAACTATGGCTACACCTTC.

This clonotype was observed many times. V and J are TRBV13 and TRBJ2-1; 8 bases line up with TRBD2. The CDR3 is 13 amino acids. Germline CDR1 reads PRHDT; CDR2 reads FYEKMQ (reference sequence). V lost 6 bases to trimming and J lost 8 bases; unmatched junction nucleotides: 6. The CDR3 loop reads CASRFSGTDEQFF. CDR3 DNA sequence: TGTGCCAGCAGGTTTAGCGGGACCGATGAGCAGTTCTTC.

The J gene is TRBJ2-5, the V gene TRBV19; 9 nucleotides line up with TRBD2. Germline V gives CDR1 LNHDA, CDR2 SQIVND (reference sequence). Trimming removed 6 bases from V and 4 bases from J; junction bases left unmatched: 3. The CDR3 totals 13 residues. CDR3 amino acids: CASRTSGTETQYF. In DNA, the CDR3 is TGTGCCAGTAGGACTAGCGGTACAGAGACCCAGTACTTC.

This clonotype has a count of ten or more. CDR3 nucleotides: TGTGCCAGCAGCTTTAGTAACGAGCAGTACTTC. It codes for CASSFSNEQYF. The chain links TRBV5-4 to TRBJ2-7; D gene ambiguous. Germline loops: CDR1 SGHNT, CDR2 YYREEE (reference sequence). The CDR3 consists of 11 residues. V dropped 2 bases and J dropped 5 bases, with 5 bases sitting between them. The full variable domain, rest sourced from reference TRBV5-4 and TRBJ2-7, is ETGVTQSPTHLIKTRGQQVTLRCSSQSGHNTVSWYQQALGQGPQFIFQYYREEENGRGNFPPRFSGLQFPNYSSELNVNALELDDSALYLCASSFSNEQYFGPGTRLTVT.

Note on this clonotype: The junction shows a germline mismatch at one end, possibly a read error. This chain connects TRBV5-1 to TRBJ2-5, with a weak D call TRBD2 (6 bases). There are 14 residues in the CDR3. Per the germline V gene, CDR1 is SGHRS and CDR2 is YFSETQ. The CDR3 DNA reads as TGCGCCGGCAGCTCCGTCGGGATCCGGGAGCCCCAGTACTTC. Translated: CAGSSVGIREPQYF.

This clonotype showed up many times. The V and J genes are TRBV7-2 and TRBJ2-7; 10 nucleotides line up with TRBD2. This CDR3 contains 14 residues. With V trimmed by 7 bases and J by 2 bases, 5 bases remained unmatched. CDR1 and CDR2 (germline): SGHTA, FQGNSA. CDR3 amino acids: CASTELAGTYEQYF. The DNA of the CDR3 is TGTGCCAGCACCGAACTAGCGGGAACCTACGAGCAGTACTTC.

This clonotype was recorded many times. The chain joins TRBV3-1 to TRBJ2-3; D not resolved. Per the germline V gene, CDR1 is LGHDT and CDR2 is YNNKEL (reference sequence). V was cut by 3 bases and J by 4 bases, with 8 bases left in between. The CDR3 extends over 13 amino acids. The chain's CDR3 is CASSHFGPDTQYF. DNA of the CDR3: TGTGCCAGCAGCCACTTCGGCCCAGATACGCAGTATTTT.

The chain carries TRBV20-1 and TRBJ1-2; TRBD1 agrees at 7 bases. This CDR3 has 14 residues. Germline CDR1 is DFQATT and CDR2 is SNEGSKA (reference sequence). Unmatched junction bases numbered 7, after V lost 0 bases and J lost 6 bases. CDR3 coding DNA: TGCAGTGCTAGAGACAGGGGACAGTCCGATGGCTACACCTTC. Encoded protein: CSARDRGQSDGYTF.

The table lists this clonotype with many counts. The gene calls are TRBV12-3 or TRBV12-4 and TRBJ2-7; a weak D match, TRBD1 (5 bases). CDR3 length equals 15 residues. V lost 6 bases and J 0 bases, leaving 15 bases between the germline ends. The CDR3 DNA is TGTGCCAGCAGCCTCACGACAGAGAGCTCCTACGAGCAGTACTTC. As protein: CASSLTTESSYEQYF.

Comments on this clonotype: A read error may account for a junction end that differs from germline. The genes are TRBV6-6 and TRBJ1-4, with 7 bases aligning to TRBD1. Looked up from germline, CDR1 is MNHNY and CDR2 is SVGAGI (reference sequence). The CDR3 runs 15 residues. The CDR3 region is CASSYGTGANEKLLF. The CDR3 region has the DNA TGTGCCAGCAGTTACGGTACAGGGGCGAATGAAAAGCTGCTTTTT.

Note on this clonotype: This CDR3 fails to terminate in the conserved phenylalanine or tryptophan, so it likely reflects a read error. The DNA is omitted, as the CDR3 cannot be located on it reliably, and the CDR3 follows TCRdb's listing. V usage is TRBV7-3 and J usage is TRBJ2-5; the table's D call, TRBD1, has no DNA check behind it. Termini included, the CDR3 measures 11 amino acids. The V gene's germline CDR1 is SGHTA and CDR2 FQGTGA. CDR3 region: CASSFGAGNSV.

This clonotype was observed many times. The chain has TRBV6-5 and TRBJ1-5; D is uncertain. The CDR3 runs 13 residues. The germline V gene encodes CDR1 MNHEY and CDR2 SVGAGI. The germline V and J ends were trimmed by 4 bases and 6 bases, with 10 bases remaining between them. The CDR3 DNA reads as TGTGCCAGCAGTTGGACCTTCGGTCAGCCCCAGCATTTT. Translation: CASSWTFGQPQHF.

Ten or more counts support this clonotype. J is TRBJ2-7 and V is TRBV5-4; D remains ambiguous. The CDR3 has 16 amino acids. Trimming took 4 bases from V and 0 from J, leaving 17 bases between them. Germline V lookup: CDR1 SGHNT, CDR2 YYREEE (reference sequence). CDR3 residues: CASSNSRGISSYEQYF. Written as DNA, the CDR3 is TGTGCCAGCAGCAATTCCCGCGGCATAAGCTCCTACGAGCAGTACTTC.

The J gene is TRBJ2-5, the V gene TRBV7-2, with 7 positions matching TRBD1. The germline V gene encodes CDR1 SGHTA and CDR2 FQGNSA. The J segment lost 0 bases and the V segment lost 0 bases, leaving 10 bases of the junction unmatched. This CDR3 is built from 18 residues. The CDR3 loop is CASSLAPGTAPNQETQYF. CDR3 DNA sequence: TGTGCCAGCAGCTTAGCCCCCGGGACAGCCCCTAACCAAGAGACCCAGTACTTC.

This clonotype has a count of ten or more. This sequence joins TRBV12-3 or TRBV12-4 and TRBJ1-5; the D is unclear. The CDR3 covers 13 residues. V was shortened by 5 bases and J by 5 bases, with 10 bases between the two germline ends. CDR3: CASSDDHYQPQHF. The CDR3 bases are TGTGCCAGCAGTGACGACCATTATCAGCCCCAGCATTTT.

The chain couples TRBV20-1 to TRBJ2-7; D possibly corresponds to TRBD2 (6 bases). The V gene's germline CDR1 is DFQATT and CDR2 SNEGSKA (reference sequence). CDR3 size: 11 residues. Trimming left V 3 bases short and J 6 bases short, with 9 bases between. The CDR3 DNA is TGCAGTGCTAGCGGGAGATCCGAGCAGTACTTC. This translates into CSASGRSEQYF.

The rearrangement uses TRBV6-5 and TRBJ2-1, with D tentatively TRBD1 or TRBD2 (5 bases each). CDR3 length: 17 amino acids. Trimming left V 0 bases short and J 5 bases short, with 17 bases between. The germline V gene has CDR1 MNHEY and CDR2 SVGAGI. CDR3 DNA sequence: TGTGCCAGCAGTTACTCTCCTTCGGGGCAGGGAGACAATGAGCAGTTCTTC. Amino acids: CASSYSPSGQGDNEQFF.

This sequence joins TRBV6-6 and TRBJ2-5, with a weak D call TRBD1 (5 bases). The germline V and J ends were trimmed by 5 bases and 5 bases, with 15 bases remaining between them. This CDR3 region has 14 residues. Germline-derived CDR1 and CDR2 are MNHNY and SVGAGI (reference sequence). CDR3: CASSTDQGYETQYF. CDR3 nucleotide sequence: TGTGCCAGCAGTACCGACCAGGGTTATGAGACCCAGTACTTC.

This clonotype was detected ten times or more. J is TRBJ1-5 and V is TRBV12-3 or TRBV12-4; no firm D call. The CDR3 has 13 amino acids. V was trimmed by 2 bases and J by 4 bases, leaving 6 bases between them. CDR3 loop: CASSLQANQPQHF. The CDR3 DNA is TGTGCCAGCAGTTTACAGGCTAATCAGCCCCAGCATTTT.

This clonotype appeared many times. Given a much more abundant clone one base away, this may be a read error. The chain recombines TRBV9 with TRBJ1-6, with no clear D. This CDR3 region has 15 residues. Germline V gives CDR1 SGDLS, CDR2 YYNGEE. The DNA of the CDR3 is TGTGCCAGCAGCGTAGAGGGCAGGACGAATTCACCCCCCCACTTT. Residues: CASSVEGRTNSPPHF.

This clonotype was seen repeatedly, ten times or more. CDR3 nucleotide sequence: TGTGCCAGCAGTGAAGCGGGAGGAAGCGGGACGTCTGGGGAGCAGTACTTC. This sequence encodes CASSEAGGSGTSGEQYF. The gene calls are TRBV6-1 and TRBJ2-7; 7 bases are shared with TRBD2. This CDR3 is 17 amino acids long. The V gene end was trimmed by 0 bases and the J gene end by 7 bases; junction bases not matched to a gene: 15. Per the germline V gene, CDR1 is MNHNS and CDR2 is SASEGT.

There are many counts of this clonotype. The V call is TRBV14, the J call TRBJ2-1; 10 bases agree with TRBD2. The CDR3 runs 18 residues. The J segment lost 3 bases and the V segment lost 2 bases, leaving 10 bases of the junction unmatched. The germline V gene has CDR1 SGHDN and CDR2 FVKESK. The CDR3, as DNA: TGTGCCAGCAGCCAACTCCTAGCGGGAGTCGGGGTCTACAATGAGCAGTTCTTC. Its translation is CASSQLLAGVGVYNEQFF.

The gene calls are TRBV7-2 and TRBJ2-1, with D maybe TRBD2 (5 bases). With 5 bases removed from V and 8 bases from J, the gap between germline ends came to 16 bases. CDR3 length: 14 residues. Germline CDR1 reads SGHTA; CDR2 reads FQGNSA. CDR3 sequence (DNA): TGTGCCAGCAGCCCCCGCCCCGACGGGGATGAGCAGTTCTTC. The encoded protein is CASSPRPDGDEQFF. Full variable domain (outside the CDR3, taken from reference TRBV7-2 and TRBJ2-1): GAGVSQSPSNKVTEKGKDVELRCDPISGHTALYWYRQSLGQGLEFLIYFQGNSAPDKSGLPSDRFSAERTGGSVSTLTIQRTQQEDSAVYLCASSPRPDGDEQFFGPGTRLTVL.

This clonotype was seen ten or more times. The chain employs TRBV27 and TRBJ2-3, with unresolved D. Looked up from germline, CDR1 is MNHEY and CDR2 is SMNVEV (reference sequence). The CDR3 covers 13 residues. Between the trimmed V and J ends, which lost 2 bases and 2 bases, there was a span of 5 bases. CDR3 in DNA: TGTGCCAGCAGTTTAAGTTCCACAGATACGCAGTATTTT. Its protein is CASSLSSTDTQYF.

This clonotype came up many times. The chain joins TRBV29-1 to TRBJ2-3; no clear D gene. The V gene's germline CDR1 is SQVTM and CDR2 ANQGSEA. With 2 bases removed from V and 4 bases from J, the gap between germline ends came to 7 bases. The CDR3 has 12 residues. The CDR3 region is CSVETSSDTQYF. The CDR3 DNA sequence: TGCAGCGTTGAAACCTCCTCAGATACGCAGTATTTT.